A single sample gave rise to the 21 T cell receptor beta chains below, sequenced in a study of response to subunit inactivated influenza vaccine. Each CDR3 protein is one row after TCRdb ran MiXCR on the RT-PCR reads. Here the sample spans 700,000 to 900,000 distinct CDR3 sequences, 21% being singletons. The specimen comprised PBMCs from blood, sampled roughly 5 days after vaccination. Receptors originate from a man aged 45-65 years who received an inactivated influenza vaccine.

The chain carries TRBV29-1 and TRBJ1-2; D not resolved. V was pared by 4 bases and J by 7 bases, with 19 bases between. There are 14 residues in the CDR3. Germline V lookup: CDR1 SQVTM, CDR2 ANQGSEA. CDR3 sequence (DNA): TGCAGCGTTGTACAACGTTCAGCCTTTTTTGGCTACACCTTC. Amino acids: CSVVQRSAFFGYTF.

The DNA of the CDR3 is TGTGCCAGCAGCTTTACGTTATGGACAGGGGAAGTGGACACCGGGGAGCTGTTTTTT. It translates to CASSFTLWTGEVDTGELFF. The chain has TRBV7-3 and TRBJ2-2, with 9 bases aligning to TRBD1. CDR3 length: 19 amino acids. Looked up from germline, CDR1 is SGHTA and CDR2 is FQGTGA. J lost 3 bases, V lost 3 bases, and 14 bases had no gene match.

The rearrangement joins TRBV28 to TRBJ1-6; perhaps TRBD1 as D (5 bases). CDR1 and CDR2 from the germline V gene are MDHEN and SYDVKM. V was pared by 7 bases and J by 9 bases, with 16 bases between. The CDR3 loop spans 14 amino acids. Here the CDR3 DNA reads TGTGCCAGCAAGCTTCGGGGACTTAGTTCACCCCTCCACTTT. Translated, it gives CASKLRGLSSPLHF.

This chain joins TRBV20-1 and TRBJ2-5; 11 bases align to TRBD2. The CDR3 has 15 residues. V was clipped by 3 bases and J by 4 bases; unmatched bases: 7. CDR1 and CDR2 (germline): DFQATT, SNEGSKA (reference sequence). The CDR3 spells CSASTSGRGVETQYF. Here the CDR3 DNA reads TGCAGTGCTAGTACTAGCGGGAGAGGAGTAGAGACCCAGTACTTC.

The count of this clonotype is one. This chain joins TRBV12-3 or TRBV12-4 and TRBJ1-2; D ambiguous. Deletions cut 4 bases from V and 5 bases from J, with 11 bases between. This CDR3 is built from 13 residues. The CDR3 sequence is CASSWTAGYGYTF. The CDR3 nucleotides read TGTGCCAGCAGTTGGACGGCCGGGTATGGCTACACCTTC.

This chain uses TRBV7-9 with TRBJ2-1; D gene uncertain. CDR3 length equals 14 residues. Germline V gene sequence: CDR1 SEHNR, CDR2 FQNEAQ (reference sequence). The V end was cut by 1 base, the J end by 4 bases, with 8 bases between. The CDR3 DNA is TGTGCCAGCAGCTTAGAAGACACTTACAATGAGCAGTTCTTC. Translation: CASSLEDTYNEQFF.

This clonotype showed up just a few times. The chain combines TRBV6-1 with TRBJ2-1; 7 bases line up with TRBD2. Germline lookup yields CDR1 MNHNS and CDR2 SASEGT. The CDR3 is made up of 14 amino acids. With 5 bases clipped from V and 4 bases from J, the junction kept 5 bases outside the gene matches. DNA of the CDR3: TGTGCCAGCAGTCTAGCGGACGTTTACAATGAGCAGTTCTTC. It codes for CASSLADVYNEQFF.

This clonotype was detected only a few times. The chain uses TRBV12-3 or TRBV12-4 and TRBJ2-7, with 8 bases matching TRBD2. CDR3 length: 17 residues. Trimming cost V 3 bases and J 3 bases; bases outside gene matches: 13. The CDR3 DNA is TGTGCCAGCAGTTTTCTCGCCGGGGTAGCGGGGCTCTACGAGCAGTACTTC. Amino acid sequence: CASSFLAGVAGLYEQYF.

V and J are TRBV7-2 and TRBJ2-3, with D unresolved. Germline lookup yields CDR1 SGHTA and CDR2 FQGNSA. This CDR3 has 14 residues. V was shortened by 2 bases and J by 5 bases, with 11 bases between the two germline ends. The CDR3 nucleotides read TGTGCCAGCAGCTTAACTCGATCTAGAGATACGCAGTATTTT. Protein sequence: CASSLTRSRDTQYF.

The chain has TRBV27 and TRBJ2-4; 8 bases are a match to TRBD1. The CDR3 is 14 residues long. CDR1 is MNHEY, CDR2 SMNVEV, per germline (reference sequence). After removal of 8 bases from V and 0 bases from J, the junction contained 3 bases not matched to a gene. The CDR3 sequence: CASAGQGAKNIQYF. The CDR3 bases are TGTGCCAGCGCTGGACAGGGAGCCAAAAACATTCAGTACTTC.

J is TRBJ1-5 and V is TRBV12-3 or TRBV12-4; D remains ambiguous. CDR3 length equals 12 residues. Trimming took 8 bases from V and 0 from J, leaving 5 bases between them. In DNA, the CDR3 is TGTGCCAGCGGGCCTAGCAATCAGCCCCAGCATTTT. Translating gives CASGPSNQPQHF.

The chain employs TRBV7-3 and TRBJ2-1; weak D call: TRBD2 (7 bases). This CDR3 has 15 residues. V shed 5 bases and J shed 4 bases, with 15 bases lying between them. Looked up from germline, CDR1 is SGHTA and CDR2 is FQGTGA. CDR3 bases: TGTGCCAGCAGCCCATACGGGGGGCAGTACAATGAGCAGTTCTTC. This encodes CASSPYGGQYNEQFF. The entire variable domain, with the rest obtained from reference TRBV7-3 and TRBJ2-1, is as follows: GAGVSQTPSNKVTEKGKYVELRCDPISGHTALYWYRQSLGQGPEFLIYFQGTGAADDSGLPNDRFFAVRPEGSVSTLKIQRTERGDSAVYLCASSPYGGQYNEQFFGPGTRLTVL.

This clonotype was seen only a few times. This chain joins TRBV27 and TRBJ1-5, with D perhaps matching TRBD1 (6 bases). Germline CDR1 is MNHEY and CDR2 is SMNVEV (reference sequence). This CDR3 has 17 amino acids. Deletions cut 5 bases from V and 0 bases from J, with 17 bases between. The DNA for the CDR3 is TGTGCCAGCAGTCCGCAGGGGTCGGGCGGTAGCAATCAGCCCCAGCATTTT. The encoded protein is CASSPQGSGGSNQPQHF.

This clonotype was found many times. The chain links TRBV7-2 to TRBJ1-1, with D unresolved. V lost 1 base and J lost 5, with 11 bases in between. The length of the CDR3 is 14 residues. Germline assignment: CDR1 SGHTA and CDR2 FQGNSA. The CDR3 bases are TGTGCCAGCAGCTTAGTTCTGGGAGGGACTGAAGCTTTCTTT. Translation: CASSLVLGGTEAFF.

This clonotype was counted at least ten times. The chain couples TRBV29-1 to TRBJ2-7; perhaps TRBD1 as D (5 bases). From germline, CDR1 is SQVTM and CDR2 ANQGSEA. CDR3 size: 12 residues. V shed 7 bases and J shed 1 base, with 11 bases lying between them. The CDR3 DNA follows: TGCAGCGCTGGACATGGATCCTACGAGCAGTACTTC. Protein sequence: CSAGHGSYEQYF.

The table lists this clonotype with a few counts. The rearrangement uses TRBV30 and TRBJ2-7; 10 bases line up with TRBD1. Germline assignment: CDR1 GTSNPN and CDR2 SVGIG (reference sequence). V was clipped by 5 bases and J by 7 bases; unmatched bases: 5. The CDR3 has 12 residues. The DNA for the CDR3 is TGTGCCTGGCGGACAGGGGGTTCGGAGCAGTACTTC. This sequence encodes CAWRTGGSEQYF.

This chain links TRBV12-5 with TRBJ1-2; TRBD1 is a possible D gene (5 bases). In germline, CDR1 is LGHNT, CDR2 FRNRAP. Deletions cut 1 base from V and 3 bases from J, with 6 bases between. This CDR3 comprises 13 residues. Here the CDR3 reads CASGLGQYYGYTF. The CDR3 DNA follows: TGTGCTAGTGGTTTGGGACAGTACTATGGCTACACCTTC.

The chain uses TRBV7-2 and TRBJ2-5; the D gene is possibly TRBD1 (6 bases). The CDR3 is 14 residues long. V was pared by 5 bases and J by 1 base, with 11 bases between. The germline gives CDR1 SGHTA, CDR2 FQGNSA. The CDR3 coding sequence is TGTGCCAGCAGCCGGAACAGGGTCCAAGAGACCCAGTACTTC. Protein sequence: CASSRNRVQETQYF.

The chain recombines TRBV7-9 with TRBJ2-5; a weak D match, TRBD2 (5 bases). This CDR3 contains 14 residues. Germline lookup yields CDR1 SEHNR and CDR2 FQNEAQ (reference sequence). The V and J ends lost 3 bases and 2 bases respectively, with 10 bases between them. The CDR3 nucleotides are TGTGCCAGCAGCTTTAGACTAACTCAAGAGACCCAGTACTTC. It is translated as CASSFRLTQETQYF. Combining the CDR3 with reference TRBV7-9 and TRBJ2-5 gives the whole variable domain DTGVSQNPRHKITKRGQNVTFRCDPISEHNRLYWYRQTLGQGPEFLTYFQNEAQLEKSRLLSDRFSAERPKGSFSTLEIQRTEQGDSAMYLCASSFRLTQETQYFGPGTRLLVL.

On this clonotype itself: A single base separates this from a much larger clone, so it may be a read error. This chain uses TRBV5-1 with TRBJ2-7; TRBD2 matches 10 bases. The CDR3 is 15 residues long. The V and J ends lost 4 bases and 4 bases, in that order; junction bases with no gene match: 8. The germline CDR1 and CDR2 sequences are SGHRS and YFSETQ. The DNA for the CDR3 is TGCGCCAGCAGCCGCCTAGCGGGAGTTTTGTACGAGCAGTACTTC. Encoded protein: CASSRLAGVLYEQYF.

This clonotype appeared many times. V is TRBV11-3 and J is TRBJ1-1; tentatively, D is TRBD1 (5 bases). Deletions cut 4 bases from V and 1 base from J, with 7 bases between. There are 13 residues in the CDR3. Looked up from germline, CDR1 is SGHNT and CDR2 is YENEEA. In nucleotides, the CDR3 is TGTGCCAGCAGCTGGGACTGGAACACTGAAGCTTTCTTT. Translating gives CASSWDWNTEAFF.